This record concerns one TCR beta chain sequence. Its cognate antigen is unknown. The CDR3 runs 11 residues. V dropped 7 bases and J dropped 2 bases, with 9 bases sitting between them. From germline, CDR1 is SQVTM and CDR2 ANQGSEA. The entry originates in a study of identical twins' blood T cells. On the study more broadly: Around 12 libraries, six alpha and six beta, gave around 50 million reads. General study findings and limits: Twin similarity might stem from environmental factors, not only genetics.

MiXCR, run by TCRdb on the 5' RACE reads, gives a single entry per CDR3 protein. The repertoire consists of roughly 340,000 distinct CDR3 sequences, with over 25% occurring once and the leading ten covering roughly 5.5%. The chain is built from TRBV29-1 and TRBJ2-7, with D perhaps matching TRBD2 (6 bases). The clonotype comes from a woman aged 18-55 years in good health. The specimen was PBMCs. CDR3 sequence: CSGGETYEQYF. CDR3 coding DNA: TGCAGCGGGGGGGAAACCTACGAGCAGTACTTC.